These T cell receptor beta chains were read from a single sample in a study of T cells in localized non-small cell lung cancer. The data were produced by immunoSEQ multiplex PCR, yet TCRdb's version contains in-frame clones alone and is incomplete. Of about 53,000 clones listed, roughly 83% are singletons. The sequencing used peripheral blood mononuclear cells, collected before any cancer treatment. These receptors all come from a man between 40 and 70 years old with stage III lung adenocarcinoma. CDR3s include the opening cysteine and the closing phenylalanine or tryptophan. A D gene is named only where the DNA matches it firmly. A clone size is listed for some rows: how often the clone was seen (once, few, many), or a class if it is expanded.

D	V	J	size	DNA	CDR3
-	TRBV4-3	TRBJ2-7	-	TGCGCCAGCAGCCAGACCGGGACATCCTCAGAGCAGTACTTC	CASSQTGTSSEQYF
-	TRBV30	TRBJ1-1	-	TGTGCCTCCTACAGGGTACACGTCATGAACACTGAAGCTTTCTTT	CASYRVHVMNTEAFF
-	TRBV4-1	TRBJ2-5	-	TGCGCCAGCAGCCAAGGCGCAACGGTGGGCCAGTACTTC	CASSQGATVGQYF
TRBD2	TRBV4-1	TRBJ2-3	-	TGCGCCAGCACTGTGGGGGTAGCGGGAAGTCCAACAGATACGCAGTATTTT	CASTVGVAGSPTDTQYF
TRBD2	TRBV5-1	TRBJ2-2	-	TGCGCCAGCAGCTTGCTAGCGGTGAACACCGGGGAGCTGTTTTTT	CASSLLAVNTGELFF
-	TRBV5-5	TRBJ2-7	-	TGTGCCAGCAGGGTGGAGGGATTAGGGTTCTACGAGCAGTACTTC	CASRVEGLGFYEQYF
-	TRBV4-1	TRBJ1-4	-	TGCGCCAGCAGCCCCGAAACGGCAGGGGCTAATGAAAAACTGTTTTTT	CASSPETAGANEKLFF
-	TRBV12-5	TRBJ2-3	many	TGTGCTAGTGGTTTGGCCGTCTCGGATACGCAGTATTTT	CASGLAVSDTQYF
TRBD1	TRBV7-2	TRBJ2-1	-	TGTGCCAGCAGCTTAGTAGCTGAATCGGGACAGGGCTACAATGAGCAGTTCTTC	CASSLVAESGQGYNEQFF
-	TRBV9	TRBJ2-5	-	TGTGCCAGCAGCGTAGGAAACGCCGGGGGTTCCCAAGAGACCCAGTACTTC	CASSVGNAGGSQETQYF
-	TRBV29-1	TRBJ2-2	-	TGCAGCGCCGTCGGAGGGGCCGGCACCGGGGAGCTGTTTTTT	CSAVGGAGTGELFF
-	TRBV13	TRBJ1-3	-	TGTGCCAGCAGCTTAGACCACTCTGGAAACACCATATATTTT	CASSLDHSGNTIYF
-	TRBV4-2	TRBJ2-6	-	TGTGCCAGCAGCCAAGAGAGGGGCATTGGGGCCAACGTCCTGACTTTC	CASSQERGIGANVLTF
TRBD1	TRBV7-8	TRBJ2-3	-	TGTGCCAGCAGCTTCCGGGACAGGGTAGCAGATACGCAGTATTTT	CASSFRDRVADTQYF
TRBD1	TRBV5-6	TRBJ2-1	-	TGTGCCAGCAGCTTGCGGCAGGGGGTTTACAATGAGCAGTTCTTC	CASSLRQGVYNEQFF
-	TRBV18	TRBJ2-7	-	TGTGCCAGCTCACAAACGACTAGTGCGACCTACGAGCAGTACTTC	CASSQTTSATYEQYF
TRBD1	TRBV5-1	TRBJ2-7	-	TGCGCCAGTGGGGGGACAGGGGAAGCGTACGAGCAGTACTTC	CASGGTGEAYEQYF
TRBD1	TRBV19	TRBJ1-1	once	TGTGCCAGTAGTATAATAATGAGGGGGCGAGGAGGGACTGAAGCTTTCTTT	CASSIIMRGRGGTEAFF
TRBD1	TRBV25-1	TRBJ1-1	-	TGTGCCAGCAGGGAAACAGGGGGCACTGAAGCTTTCTTT	CASRETGGTEAFF
TRBD1	TRBV28	TRBJ1-6	-	TGTGCCAGCAGTCCCGGACAGGGGCGTTCACCCCTCCACTTT	CASSPGQGRSPLHF
-	TRBV30	TRBJ2-5	-	TGTGCCTGGAGTGCAAACTACCAAGAGACCCAGTACTTC	CAWSANYQETQYF
-	TRBV21-1	TRBJ2-1	few	TGTGCCAGCAGCATACTGCGGGGTGGTCCCTACAATGAGCAGTTCTTC	CASSILRGGPYNEQFF
-	TRBV11-1	TRBJ2-7	-	TGTGCCAGCAGCGTTGACTGGGGAAGCTCCTACGAGCAGTACTTC	CASSVDWGSSYEQYF
-	TRBV11-1	TRBJ2-2	once	TGTGCCAGCAGCTTATTCGGGGGAGGAAACACCGGGGAGCTGTTTTTT	CASSLFGGGNTGELFF
-	TRBV7-2	TRBJ1-5	-	TGTGCCAGCAGCTTAGTGGGGTCACAGGGCGATCAGCCCCAGCATTTT	CASSLVGSQGDQPQHF
TRBD2	TRBV7-2	TRBJ2-5	-	TGTGCCAGCAGCTTAGTAGCGGGGGGGCTCTGGGAGACCCAGTACTTC	CASSLVAGGLWETQYF
TRBD2	TRBV7-3	TRBJ2-7	-	TGTGCCAGCAGCTTAAGGAAGCGGGGGCCCGACGAGCAGTACTTC	CASSLRKRGPDEQYF
-	TRBV6-4	TRBJ1-5	-	TGTGCCCCCCCGGGTCGGCGGCCGGGGGATCAGCCCCAGCATTTT	CAPPGRRPGDQPQHF
-	TRBV5-5	TRBJ2-2	few	TGTGCCAGCAGCACGGGAGACGGGGGTTACACCGGGGAGCTGTTTTTT	CASSTGDGGYTGELFF
-	TRBV11-3	TRBJ1-1	once	TGTGCCAGCAGCTTAATGAACACTGAAGCTTTCTTT	CASSLMNTEAFF
TRBD1	TRBV18	TRBJ2-7	-	TGTGCCAGCTCACCAGCGGGGACAGGGGGTCAAGGGGAGCAGTACTTC	CASSPAGTGGQGEQYF
-	TRBV14	TRBJ2-7	-	TGTGCCAGCAGCCAAGGTCTAACAGCCTACGAGCAGTACTTC	CASSQGLTAYEQYF
TRBD1	TRBV28	TRBJ1-4	-	TGTGCCAGCACTGAATCCGGGACAGGTGGCGAAAAACTGTTTTTT	CASTESGTGGEKLFF
-	TRBV6-5	TRBJ2-2	-	TGTGCCAGCAGTTCTCCGGACTACGCGAACACCGGGGAGCTGTTTTTT	CASSSPDYANTGELFF
-	TRBV19	TRBJ2-2	-	TGTGCCAGTAGTATGGGGCGGGCCACCGGGGAGCTGTTTTTT	CASSMGRATGELFF
-	TRBV25-1	TRBJ1-5	-	TGTGCCAGCAGTTCGGACCGACTTAGCAATCAGCCCCAGCATTTT	CASSSDRLSNQPQHF
-	TRBV7-6	TRBJ1-2	-	TGTGCCAGCAGCCTAACAAGTAACTATGGCTACACCTTC	CASSLTSNYGYTF
TRBD2	TRBV27	TRBJ2-1	-	TGTGCCAGCAGTTTGCAGCTAGCGGGGGGCTACAATGAGCAGTTCTTC	CASSLQLAGGYNEQFF
-	TRBV2	TRBJ2-1	-	TGTGCCAGCAGCGGTGGTGTGGGGAATGAGCAGTTCTTC	CASSGGVGNEQFF
-	TRBV19	TRBJ1-5	-	TGTGCCAGTAGTATCCAGGACGGCTTCCTTCAGAGTTACAATCAGCCCCAGCATTTT	CASSIQDGFLQSYNQPQHF
TRBD1	TRBV6-5	TRBJ1-2	-	TGTGCCAGCAGTCCCGCACCGGGACAGGGAGACTACACCTTC	CASSPAPGQGDYTF